One sample yielded the 30 T cell receptor beta chains listed below, sequenced in a study of shared clonotypes between healthy human individuals. The protocol was immunoSEQ multiplex PCR, while the TCRdb copy is restricted to in-frame clones and leaves out a portion. The sample yields about 1,500,000 clones, around 95% seen once. Sample: naive CD4+ T cells sorted from blood. Subset: CD45RA+ positively selected. Receptor source: a man in his thirties or forties in good health.

The genes are TRBV27 and TRBJ1-1; D is unclear. The CDR3 is 13 amino acids. The germline CDR1 and CDR2 sequences are MNHEY and SMNVEV (reference sequence). The CDR3 DNA reads as TGTGCAGCCTCAGAGGAATCTGGCACTGAAGCTTTCTTT. Translating gives CAASEESGTEAFF.

The V and J genes are TRBV7-2 and TRBJ2-1; D remains ambiguous. The CDR3 is made up of 11 amino acids. Germline V gives CDR1 SGHTA, CDR2 FQGNSA. Trimming shortened V by 5 bases and J by 15 bases, and 14 bases separated the two germline ends. The CDR3 loop reads CASSVTQSLFF. The CDR3 DNA is TGTGCCAGCAGCGTTACCCAGTCTCTGTTCTTC.

The chain uses TRBV15 and TRBJ2-4, with 9 bases that match TRBD1. J was trimmed by 3 bases and V by 2 bases; bases with no gene match: 5. Germline-derived CDR1 and CDR2 are LNHNV and YYDKDF (reference sequence). The CDR3 runs 16 residues. The CDR3 DNA reads TGTGCCACCAGCAGAAAGACAGGGGGGAACAAAAACATTCAGTACTTC. Translation: CATSRKTGGNKNIQYF. Filled out from reference TRBV15 and TRBJ2-4, the complete variable domain reads DAMVIQNPRYQVTQFGKPVTLSCSQTLNHNVMYWYQQKSSQAPKLLFHYYDKDFNNEADTPDNFQSRRPNTSFCFLDIRSPGLGDTAMYLCATSRKTGGNKNIQYFGAGTRLSVL.

The chain carries TRBV7-6 and TRBJ2-7; tentative D call: TRBD1 (6 bases). Germline V gene lookup returns CDR1 SGHVS and CDR2 FNYEAQ. Trimming took 5 bases from V and 0 from J, leaving 14 bases between them. The CDR3 runs to 15 residues. In DNA, the CDR3 is TGTGCCAGCAGCCGGACAGAACTTCACTCCTACGAGCAGTACTTC. It codes for CASSRTELHSYEQYF.

V gene TRBV14 combines with J gene TRBJ1-1, with no clear D. CDR1 is SGHDN, CDR2 FVKESK, per germline. The ends were cut back, 3 bases at V and 5 bases at J, with 13 bases in the middle. CDR3 size: 14 residues. CDR3 bases: TGTGCCAGCAGCCACGCGACCCGGTGGACTGAAGCTTTCTTT. Its translation is CASSHATRWTEAFF.

The CDR3 sequence is CSVAGGSSYNEQFF. CDR3 sequence (DNA): TGCAGCGTCGCTGGCGGGAGCTCCTACAATGAGCAGTTCTTC. This sequence joins TRBV29-1 and TRBJ2-1; 7 bases are a match to TRBD2. After removal of 6 bases from V and 0 bases from J, the junction contained 5 bases not matched to a gene. This CDR3 is 14 amino acids long. The germline gives CDR1 SQVTM, CDR2 ANQGSEA.

The chain is built from TRBV19 and TRBJ2-7; D perhaps matches TRBD1 (6 bases). The ends were cut back, 4 bases at V and 4 bases at J, with 8 bases in the middle. This CDR3 has 12 residues. Germline V lookup: CDR1 LNHDA, CDR2 SQIVND (reference sequence). The CDR3 loop reads CASSRTGYEQYF. In DNA, the CDR3 is TGTGCCAGTAGTAGAACAGGGTACGAGCAGTACTTC.

The rearrangement joins TRBV19 to TRBJ2-1, with 14 nucleotides matching TRBD2. The CDR3 is 17 amino acids. Looked up from germline, CDR1 is LNHDA and CDR2 is SQIVND (reference sequence). Unmatched junction bases numbered 0, after V lost 0 bases and J lost 2 bases. Here the CDR3 reads CASSIETSGRAYNEQFF. In DNA form, the CDR3 reads TGTGCCAGTAGTATAGAGACTAGCGGGAGGGCCTACAATGAGCAGTTCTTC.

The rearrangement links TRBV5-8 to TRBJ2-1; 8 bases agree with TRBD1. V gave up 2 bases and J gave up 5 bases; unmatched junction bases: 9. The CDR3 consists of 16 residues. Germline V gene data show CDR1 as SGHTS and CDR2 as YDEGEE. DNA for the CDR3: TGTGCCAGCAGCTTAGGTTTCTGGACAGGGAACAATGAGCAGTTCTTC. This encodes CASSLGFWTGNNEQFF.

This chain links TRBV28 with TRBJ1-2, with D perhaps matching TRBD1 (5 bases). The CDR3 spans 14 residues. In germline, CDR1 is MDHEN, CDR2 SYDVKM. Between the trimmed V and J ends, which lost 3 bases and 2 bases, there was a span of 10 bases. The CDR3 DNA sequence: TGTGCCAGCAGTTTGAATGACAGAAACTATGGCTACACCTTC. Encoded protein: CASSLNDRNYGYTF.

This clone was seen a single time. This sequence joins TRBV2 and TRBJ2-1, with D perhaps matching TRBD2 (6 bases). CDR3 size: 12 residues. Germline V gene data show CDR1 as SNHLY and CDR2 as FYNNEI. The CDR3 sequence is CAGGIIKWEQFF. DNA of the CDR3: TGTGCTGGGGGGATTATCAAATGGGAGCAGTTCTTC.

V is TRBV5-4 and J is TRBJ2-1, with 10 bases matching TRBD2. The CDR3 is 14 residues long. Looked up from germline, CDR1 is SGHNT and CDR2 is YYREEE (reference sequence). The V gene end was trimmed by 5 bases and the J gene end by 7 bases; junction bases not matched to a gene: 6. The CDR3 region has the DNA TGTGCCAGCAGTTCCTGGACTAGCGGTAATGAGCAGTTCTTC. Amino acid sequence: CASSSWTSGNEQFF.

The chain joins TRBV5-4 to TRBJ2-7; D is possibly TRBD1 (5 bases). This CDR3 is 12 amino acids long. The germline CDR1 and CDR2 sequences are SGHNT and YYREEE (reference sequence). With 1 base removed from V and 6 bases from J, the gap between germline ends came to 8 bases. For the CDR3, the DNA is TGTGCCAGCAGCTTGCAGGGCCTCGAGCAGTACTTC. Residues: CASSLQGLEQYF.

The V gene is TRBV6-5, the J gene TRBJ1-5; possibly TRBD1 for D (5 bases). Germline V gene lookup returns CDR1 MNHEY and CDR2 SVGAGI. V was trimmed by 6 bases and J by 0 bases, leaving 9 bases between them. This CDR3 region has 14 residues. As DNA, the CDR3 is TGTGCCAGCAGGTCGACAGATAGCAATCAGCCCCAGCATTTT. Translation gives CASRSTDSNQPQHF.

V gene TRBV14 combines with J gene TRBJ2-5; weak D call: TRBD2 (5 bases). The CDR3 covers 14 residues. Deletions cut 0 bases from V and 5 bases from J, with 10 bases between. Germline CDR1 SGHDN, CDR2 FVKESK. The CDR3 reads CASSQDRGFETQYF. CDR3 DNA sequence: TGTGCCAGCAGCCAAGATCGGGGATTCGAGACCCAGTACTTC.

The chain recombines TRBV7-9 with TRBJ1-2; 10 bases map to TRBD1. The V and J ends lost 5 bases and 5 bases, in that order; junction bases with no gene match: 2. In germline, CDR1 is SEHNR, CDR2 FQNEAQ (reference sequence). The CDR3 spans 13 residues. The CDR3 reads CASSVGQGYGYTF. CDR3 nucleotides: TGTGCCAGCAGCGTGGGACAGGGGTATGGCTACACCTTC.

This chain links TRBV28 with TRBJ1-4; D is ambiguous. The J call may be faulty, since TRBJ2-2 better matches the DNA end. CDR3 length: 11 amino acids. Per germline, CDR1 MDHEN and CDR2 SYDVKM. CDR3 in DNA: TGTGCCAGCAGTAGTCTGTGGGAGCTGTTTTTT. Protein product: CASSSLWELFF.

This chain uses TRBV28 with TRBJ2-3, with 7 bases fitting TRBD1. Germline CDR1 and CDR2: MDHEN and SYDVKM. The CDR3 is 16 amino acids. Trimming removed 4 bases from V and 0 bases from J; junction bases left unmatched: 7. DNA of the CDR3: TGTGCCAGCAGTTCACCTTGGGACAGAAGCACAGATACGCAGTATTTT. Translated, it gives CASSSPWDRSTDTQYF.

This clone came up once. The same CDR3 can be traced to other DNA sequences in this sample. The chain joins TRBV5-1 to TRBJ2-2; D unresolved. This CDR3 spans 14 amino acids. The germline gives CDR1 SGHRS, CDR2 YFSETQ. V was pared by 2 bases and J by 1 base, with 6 bases between. CDR3 sequence: CASSFGGNTGELFF. Here the CDR3 DNA reads TGCGCCAGCAGCTTCGGCGGGAACACCGGGGAGCTGTTTTTT.

The count of this clone is one. The J gene is TRBJ2-7, the V gene TRBV7-8, with D perhaps TRBD1 or TRBD2 (5 bases each). Germline lookup yields CDR1 SGHVS and CDR2 FQNEAQ. V gave up 5 bases and J gave up 4 bases, with 18 bases separating them. The CDR3 is 15 amino acids. This CDR3 reads CASSNRGSSRYEQYF. CDR3 bases: TGTGCCAGCAGCAACCGGGGCTCTTCTCGTTACGAGCAGTACTTC.

The chain is built from TRBV6-1 and TRBJ1-5; TRBD1 might be the D (5 bases). The CDR3 contains 17 residues. CDR1 and CDR2 (germline): MNHNS, SASEGT. Trimming pared 4 bases from V and 2 bases from J, leaving 18 bases between. Here the CDR3 reads CASSVARGRGGNQPQHF. CDR3 in DNA: TGTGCCAGCAGTGTCGCGCGAGGGCGAGGGGGCAATCAGCCCCAGCATTTT.

On this clone itself: At one boundary the junction diverges from the germline segment, which might be a read error. V gene TRBV6-1 combines with J gene TRBJ1-1; 8 bases align to TRBD1. Germline V gene lookup returns CDR1 MNHNS and CDR2 SASEGT. This CDR3 contains 8 residues. CDR3 amino acids: CASKGQEF. The CDR3 DNA sequence: TGTGCCAGCAAGGGACAGGAATTT.

Comments on this clone: At the DNA level, this CDR3 is encoded by other sequences in the same sample as well. The chain is built from TRBV5-1 and TRBJ1-4; no definite D call. Germline V lookup: CDR1 SGHRS, CDR2 YFSETQ. This CDR3 spans 14 amino acids. V lost 2 bases and J lost 0, with 5 bases in between. CDR3 bases: TGCGCCAGCAGCTTATCAGCAACTAATGAAAAACTGTTTTTT. This sequence encodes CASSLSATNEKLFF.

V usage is TRBV6-1 and J usage is TRBJ2-4; D gene uncertain. Germline V gives CDR1 MNHNS, CDR2 SASEGT. The CDR3 length is 14 residues. The V end was cut by 5 bases, the J end by 6 bases, with 14 bases between. As DNA, the CDR3 is TGTGCCAGCAGTCGCGAAGGCGGTTTAAACATTCAGTACTTC. Translation: CASSREGGLNIQYF.

In its sample, this clone was seen once. The gene calls are TRBV7-3 and TRBJ2-1, with a tentative D call TRBD2 (6 bases). The CDR3 runs 13 residues. Per germline, CDR1 SGHTA and CDR2 FQGTGA. V lost 4 bases to trimming and J lost 6 bases, with 10 bases between them. Here the CDR3 reads CASSSGTSNEQFF. Here the CDR3 DNA reads TGTGCCAGCAGCTCAGGGACTTCCAATGAGCAGTTCTTC. Full variable domain (outside the CDR3, taken from reference TRBV7-3 and TRBJ2-1): GAGVSQTPSNKVTEKGKYVELRCDPISGHTALYWYRQSLGQGPEFLIYFQGTGAADDSGLPNDRFFAVRPEGSVSTLKIQRTERGDSAVYLCASSSGTSNEQFFGPGTRLTVL.

The chain recombines TRBV19 with TRBJ1-5; perhaps TRBD1 as D (5 bases). V was pared by 6 bases and J by 2 bases, with 14 bases between. Germline CDR1 is LNHDA and CDR2 is SQIVND (reference sequence). The CDR3 extends over 15 amino acids. CDR3: CASRKVRGGNQPQHF. In DNA, the CDR3 is TGTGCCAGTAGGAAGGTACGGGGGGGCAATCAGCCCCAGCATTTT.

This chain uses TRBV28 with TRBJ1-2, with D maybe TRBD1 (5 bases). This CDR3 comprises 16 residues. V lost 4 bases, J lost 0 bases, and 15 bases lay in between. Germline CDR1 and CDR2: MDHEN and SYDVKM. The CDR3 loop reads CASSSGSGSANYGYTF. CDR3 in DNA: TGTGCCAGCAGTTCCGGTTCAGGGTCAGCTAACTATGGCTACACCTTC.

This clone was observed a handful of times. Distinct nucleotide sequences in the sample also encode this CDR3. The chain recombines TRBV7-9 with TRBJ2-5; D call uncertain. V gave up 5 bases and J gave up 1 base, with 2 bases separating them. Germline V gene lookup returns CDR1 SEHNR and CDR2 FQNEAQ (reference sequence). The CDR3 is made up of 11 amino acids. CDR3 nucleotide sequence: TGTGCCAGCAGCCCCCAAGAGACCCAGTACTTC. As protein: CASSPQETQYF.

This rearrangement joins TRBV7-2 to TRBJ2-5; 12 nucleotides line up with TRBD2. Germline V gene sequence: CDR1 SGHTA, CDR2 FQGNSA. V gave up 2 bases and J gave up 4 bases; unmatched junction bases: 5. This CDR3 is 16 amino acids long. CDR3 sequence (DNA): TGTGCCAGCAGCTTAAGACTAGCGGGAGTAGGAGAGACCCAGTACTTC. It specifies CASSLRLAGVGETQYF. The variable domain in full, with the rest retrieved from reference TRBV7-2 and TRBJ2-5, is GAGVSQSPSNKVTEKGKDVELRCDPISGHTALYWYRQSLGQGLEFLIYFQGNSAPDKSGLPSDRFSAERTGGSVSTLTIQRTQQEDSAVYLCASSLRLAGVGETQYFGPGTRLLVL.

In the case of this clone: Within the sample, other DNA sequences also encode this same CDR3. This sequence joins TRBV7-2 and TRBJ1-5; no clear D gene. With 1 base removed from V and 2 bases from J, the gap between germline ends came to 6 bases. The CDR3 covers 14 residues. Germline V lookup: CDR1 SGHTA, CDR2 FQGNSA. The CDR3 here is CASSLVGGNQPQHF. The CDR3 bases are TGTGCCAGCAGCTTAGTGGGAGGCAATCAGCCCCAGCATTTT.